The rows below give T cell receptor beta chains drawn from one sample of a study of blood T cell repertoires in COVID-19. The table came from immunoSEQ multiplex PCR; TCRdb's copy has only in-frame clones and leaves some out. The sample records roughly 380,000 clones, over 75% being singletons. Sequenced input: PBMCs or T cells enriched from blood (not recorded which). Receptors originate from a man younger than 45 who had recovered from COVID-19. CDR3s include the opening cysteine and the closing phenylalanine or tryptophan. Each record gives: CDR3 protein, CDR3 DNA, V gene, J gene, clone size, D gene. The D gene is left open where the match is weak. Only part of the rows carry a size: once, few, many, or a class if the clone is expanded.

CATSRDRSLNYGYTF,TGTGCCACCAGCAGAGATCGGTCTTTAAACTATGGCTACACCTTC,TRBV15,TRBJ1-2,-,-
CASSKNRHYFLRYGYTF,TGTGCCAGTAGTAAAAACAGGCATTATTTTTTACGCTATGGCTACACCTTC,TRBV19,TRBJ1-2,-,-
CATRDNPLPDTQYF,TGTGCCACCAGGGACAATCCTCTCCCAGATACGCAGTATTTT,TRBV15,TRBJ2-3,-,-
CASSPQSGNSPLHF,TGTGCCAGCTCACCACAATCGGGGAATTCACCCCTCCACTTT,TRBV18,TRBJ1-6,few,-
CASSFPGNSGNTIYF,TGTGCCAGCAGCTTTCCGGGGAACTCTGGAAACACCATATATTTT,TRBV5-8,TRBJ1-3,few,-
CAISTVVRDRDNEQFF,TGTGCCATCAGTACTGTCGTCCGGGACAGGGACAATGAGCAGTTCTTC,TRBV10-3,TRBJ2-1,once,TRBD1
CASRNNRGGTEAFF,TGTGCCAGCAGGAATAACAGGGGAGGCACTGAAGCTTTCTTT,TRBV7-2,TRBJ1-1,few,TRBD1
CASSLVLNEADTQYF,TGTGCCAGCAGCCTAGTCCTAAATGAGGCAGATACGCAGTATTTT,TRBV7-2,TRBJ2-3,-,-
CASSLKLRDTGLRGYTF,TGTGCCAGCAGCCTGAAACTACGGGACACTGGGCTTCGGGGCTACACCTTC,TRBV4-2,TRBJ1-2,once,-
CASSPAGTGVGYTF,TGTGCCAGCTCACCCGCCGGGACAGGGGTTGGCTACACCTTC,TRBV18,TRBJ1-2,-,TRBD1
CASTRQGYSNQPQHF,TGTGCCAGCACCAGACAGGGATATAGCAATCAGCCCCAGCATTTT,TRBV28,TRBJ1-5,-,TRBD1
CASSIGTGVPYEQYF,TGTGCCAGTAGTATCGGGACAGGAGTACCCTACGAGCAGTACTTC,TRBV19,TRBJ2-7,few,TRBD1
CASAPGLLSNQPQHF,TGTGCCAGCGCCCCGGGTCTTCTTAGCAATCAGCCCCAGCATTTT,TRBV6-5,TRBJ1-5,-,-
CASSVASGQETQYF,TGTGCCAGCAGCGTAGCTTCGGGGCAAGAGACCCAGTACTTC,TRBV9,TRBJ2-5,-,-
CASRGGQGIETQYF,TGCGCCAGCAGAGGTGGACAGGGCATAGAGACCCAGTACTTC,TRBV5-1,TRBJ2-5,-,TRBD1
CASALGDSYSNQPQHF,TGTGCCAGTGCTCTAGGGGACAGCTATAGCAATCAGCCCCAGCATTTT,TRBV19,TRBJ1-5,-,TRBD1
CASSYRVSNQPQHF,TGTGCCAGCAGCTACAGGGTTAGCAATCAGCCCCAGCATTTT,TRBV7-2,TRBJ1-5,-,-
CASSEGQDRITGELFF,TGTGCCAGCAGTGAAGGGCAGGACAGAATCACCGGGGAGCTGTTTTTT,TRBV6-1,TRBJ2-2,-,-
CASSLDVFGVVSPLHF,TGTGCCAGCAGCTTAGACGTCTTCGGAGTCGTCTCACCCCTCCACTTT,TRBV11-2,TRBJ1-6,-,-
CASLSQGNNSPLHF,TGTGCCAGCCTCTCACAGGGGAACAATTCACCCCTCCACTTT,TRBV2,TRBJ1-6,-,TRBD1
CASSHGLAGGPQETQYF,TGTGCCAGCAGCCACGGACTAGCGGGGGGGCCCCAAGAGACCCAGTACTTC,TRBV5-6,TRBJ2-5,-,TRBD2
CASSRGTGPPNEKLFF,TGTGCCAGCAGCCGGGGGACAGGGCCCCCTAATGAAAAACTGTTTTTT,TRBV3-1/TRBV3-2,TRBJ1-4,-,TRBD1
CASSTGTANIQYF,TGTGCCAGCAGTACCGGGACAGCAAACATTCAGTACTTC,TRBV12-3/TRBV12-4,TRBJ2-4,-,TRBD1
CASSPATATGYTF,TGTGCCAGCAGCCCCGCGACAGCGACGGGCTACACCTTC,TRBV3-1/TRBV3-2,TRBJ1-2,-,-
CASSYTSREGTEAFF,TGTGCCAGCAGTTACACCAGCCGGGAGGGCACTGAAGCTTTCTTT,TRBV6-5,TRBJ1-1,-,-
CASSWTGGQPQHF,TGTGCCAGCAGTTGGACAGGGGGGCAGCCCCAGCATTTT,TRBV6-5,TRBJ1-5,-,TRBD1
CASTLIDRPQETQYF,TGTGCCAGCACCCTTATCGACAGACCACAAGAGACCCAGTACTTC,TRBV3-1/TRBV3-2,TRBJ2-5,-,-
CASSPNPTDSYNTDTQYF,TGTGCCAGCAGCCCTAATCCCACCGACTCCTACAACACAGATACGCAGTATTTT,TRBV7-9,TRBJ2-3,-,-
CASSSGQGRAPEAFF,TGCGCCAGCAGCTCCGGACAGGGGAGAGCACCTGAAGCTTTCTTT,TRBV5-1,TRBJ1-1,few,TRBD1
CASSDPRGQGGYGYTF,TGTGCCAGCAGTGATCCAAGGGGACAGGGAGGCTATGGTTACACCTTC,TRBV25-1,TRBJ1-2,-,TRBD1
CASSLQPTGAENQPQHF,TGCGCCAGCAGCTTGCAACCTACAGGGGCAGAAAATCAGCCCCAGCATTTT,TRBV5-1,TRBJ1-5,-,TRBD1
CASSLTSGTGHYEKLFF,TGTGCCAGCAGCTTAACTTCAGGGACAGGGCACTATGAAAAACTGTTTTTT,TRBV9,TRBJ1-4,-,TRBD1
CASSLTGGISYEQYF,TGTGCCAGCTCTCTCACAGGGGGGATCTCCTACGAGCAGTACTTC,TRBV18,TRBJ2-7,-,TRBD1
CASSEFSPGLGYTF,TGTGCCAGCAGTGAATTCTCTCCGGGACTTGGCTACACCTTC,TRBV2,TRBJ1-2,-,-
CATTMDWHPLHF,TGTGCCACCACCATGGACTGGCATCCCCTCCACTTT,TRBV24-1,TRBJ1-6,many,-
CATSRDLGLTSEREAFF,TGTGCCACCAGCAGAGATCTAGGCCTTACCTCCGAGAGGGAAGCTTTCTTT,TRBV15,TRBJ1-1,-,-
CASSRGQLDEQYF,TGCGCCAGCAGCAGGGGACAACTTGACGAGCAGTACTTC,TRBV4-1,TRBJ2-7,-,-
CSVGRGGQGNTEAFF,TGCAGCGTTGGTAGGGGGGGACAGGGAAACACTGAAGCTTTCTTT,TRBV29-1,TRBJ1-1,-,TRBD1
CASSSRQGFTDTQYF,TGTGCCAGTAGTTCCCGACAGGGCTTTACAGATACGCAGTATTTT,TRBV19,TRBJ2-3,-,TRBD1
CASSLNQGGLYEQYF,TGCGCCAGCAGCTTAAACCAGGGAGGGCTCTACGAGCAGTACTTC,TRBV5-1,TRBJ2-7,once,TRBD2
CASSTGTVLGVEAFF,TGTGCCAGCAGTACCGGGACAGTGCTAGGAGTTGAAGCTTTCTTT,TRBV27,TRBJ1-1,-,TRBD1